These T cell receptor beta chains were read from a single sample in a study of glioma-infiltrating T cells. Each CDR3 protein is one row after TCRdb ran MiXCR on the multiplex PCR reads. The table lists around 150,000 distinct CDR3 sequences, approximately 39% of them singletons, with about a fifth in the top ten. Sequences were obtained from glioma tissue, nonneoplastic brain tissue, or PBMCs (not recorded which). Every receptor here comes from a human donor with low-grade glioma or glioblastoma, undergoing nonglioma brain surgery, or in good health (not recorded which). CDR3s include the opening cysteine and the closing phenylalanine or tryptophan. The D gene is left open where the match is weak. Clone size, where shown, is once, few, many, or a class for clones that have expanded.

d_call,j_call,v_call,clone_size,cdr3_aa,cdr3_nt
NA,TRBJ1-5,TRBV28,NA,CASSLTYSNQPQHF,TGTGCCAGCAGTTTAACGTATAGCAATCAGCCCCAGCATTTT
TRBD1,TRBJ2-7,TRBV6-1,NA,CASSSRQGTSYEQYF,TGTGCCAGCAGTTCCCGACAGGGGACCTCCTACGAGCAGTACTTC
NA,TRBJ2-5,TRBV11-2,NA,CASSLVLGVETQYF,TGTGCCAGCAGCTTAGTCCTAGGGGTGGAGACCCAGTACTTC
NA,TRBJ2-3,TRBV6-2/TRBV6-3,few,CASSYSTVIADTQYF,TGTGCCAGCAGTTACTCGACAGTGATCGCAGATACGCAGTATTTT
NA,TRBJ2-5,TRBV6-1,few,CASSDGLQETQYF,TGTGCCAGCAGTGATGGGCTCCAAGAGACCCAGTACTTC
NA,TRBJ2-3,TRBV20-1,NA,CSERGASGDTQYF,TGCAGTGAAAGGGGGGCTTCAGGAGATACGCAGTATTTT
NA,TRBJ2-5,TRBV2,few,CASSGDWAETQYF,TGTGCCAGCAGTGGGGACTGGGCTGAGACCCAGTACTTC
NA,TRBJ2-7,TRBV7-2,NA,CASSFPGGDEQYF,TGTGCCAGCAGCTTCCCAGGGGGGGACGAGCAGTACTTC
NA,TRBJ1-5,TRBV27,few,CASSLSTHKGQPQHF,TGTGCCAGCAGTTTATCGACACACAAGGGGCAGCCCCAGCATTTT
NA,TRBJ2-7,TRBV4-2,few,CASSQDQGRSNEQYF,TGTGCCAGCAGCCAAGATCAAGGGAGGTCCAACGAGCAGTACTTC
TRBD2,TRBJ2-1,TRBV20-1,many,CSARISGGAEQFF,TGCAGTGCTAGGATTAGCGGGGGGGCTGAGCAGTTCTTC
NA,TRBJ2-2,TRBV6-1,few,CASSEMSNTGELFF,TGTGCCAGCAGTGAAATGTCGAACACCGGGGAGCTGTTTTTT
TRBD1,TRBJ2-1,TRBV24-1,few,CATSDRGQYYNEQFF,TGTGCCACCAGTGATAGGGGACAGTACTACAATGAGCAGTTCTTC
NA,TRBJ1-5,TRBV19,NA,CASSISRDQPQHF,TGTGCCAGTAGTATTAGCAGGGATCAGCCCCAGCATTTT
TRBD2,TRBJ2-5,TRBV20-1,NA,CSARDNQASSGVGETQYF,TGCAGTGCTAGAGATAACCAAGCCTCTAGCGGGGTGGGAGAGACCCAGTACTTC
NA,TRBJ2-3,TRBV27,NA,CASSLWGTDTQYF,TGTGCCAGCAGTTTATGGGGCACAGATACGCAGTATTTT